Listed here are 7 T cell receptor beta chains from one sample, sequenced in a study of T cells after yellow fever vaccination. TCRdb re-derived calls from the 5' RACE reads in MiXCR, one entry per CDR3 protein. Among some 160,000 distinct CDR3 sequences listed, about 7% were seen once. Here the sequenced sample was CD4+ T cells sorted from PBMCs, taken 5 days after the first yellow fever vaccination. The receptors come from a man aged 18 to 29 who received the YFV17D yellow fever vaccine.

This clonotype was counted many times. The chain links TRBV7-2 to TRBJ1-2; D uncertain. V was clipped by 2 bases and J by 3 bases, with 7 bases between them. Germline V gene sequence: CDR1 SGHTA, CDR2 FQGNSA. This CDR3 has 13 amino acids. CDR3: CASSLKVDYGYTF. The CDR3 DNA reads TGTGCCAGCAGCTTAAAAGTTGACTATGGCTACACCTTC.

The rearrangement joins TRBV7-2 to TRBJ1-5; no definite D call. Germline V gene sequence: CDR1 SGHTA, CDR2 FQGNSA. Trimming took off 1 base at V and 2 bases at J, with 9 bases between the two ends. The CDR3 runs 15 residues. CDR3 DNA sequence: TGTGCCAGCAGCTTAGGGAATGGGGGCAATCAGCCCCAGCATTTT. Its translation is CASSLGNGGNQPQHF.

The sample holds many counts of this clonotype. V and J are TRBV6-1 and TRBJ2-5; no clear D gene. Trimming stripped 6 bases from V and 2 bases from J, with 19 bases between. The CDR3 spans 16 residues. Per germline, CDR1 MNHNS and CDR2 SASEGT. CDR3 residues: CASRPYYLVGQETQYF. The CDR3 DNA is TGTGCCAGCAGGCCCTACTACCTCGTGGGGCAAGAGACCCAGTACTTC.

This clonotype was seen many times. The chain has TRBV12-3 or TRBV12-4 and TRBJ2-7, with no clear D. The germline V and J ends were trimmed by 4 bases and 2 bases, with 6 bases remaining between them. CDR3 length equals 12 residues. The CDR3 DNA reads TGTGCCAGCAGTTCCAGACCCTACGAGCAGTACTTC. Translation: CASSSRPYEQYF.

This chain links TRBV11-1 with TRBJ2-1; the D gene is possibly TRBD1 (6 bases). Trimming removed 5 bases from V and 3 bases from J, with 11 bases in between. Germline V gives CDR1 SGHAT, CDR2 FQDESV (reference sequence). CDR3 length: 14 amino acids. The CDR3: CASSPNRDYNEQFF. The CDR3 bases are TGTGCCAGCAGCCCAAACAGGGACTACAATGAGCAGTTCTTC.

This sequence joins TRBV28 and TRBJ2-3, with D perhaps matching TRBD2 (6 bases). The CDR3 consists of 15 residues. V dropped 6 bases and J dropped 3 bases, with 16 bases sitting between them. Looked up from germline, CDR1 is MDHEN and CDR2 is SYDVKM. CDR3 nucleotides: TGTGCCAGCAGCAAGGAGGGGCCGCGGACAGATACGCAGTATTTT. This encodes CASSKEGPRTDTQYF.

The sample holds a few counts of this clonotype. The chain combines TRBV3-1 with TRBJ1-2; the D gene is possibly TRBD1 (5 bases). Deletions cut 1 base from V and 8 bases from J, with 14 bases between. CDR3 length: 14 residues. Germline lookup yields CDR1 LGHDT and CDR2 YNNKEL (reference sequence). CDR3 in amino acids: CASSQGVGTRGYTF. In DNA, the CDR3 is TGTGCCAGCAGCCAAGGGGTGGGGACTCGAGGCTACACCTTC.